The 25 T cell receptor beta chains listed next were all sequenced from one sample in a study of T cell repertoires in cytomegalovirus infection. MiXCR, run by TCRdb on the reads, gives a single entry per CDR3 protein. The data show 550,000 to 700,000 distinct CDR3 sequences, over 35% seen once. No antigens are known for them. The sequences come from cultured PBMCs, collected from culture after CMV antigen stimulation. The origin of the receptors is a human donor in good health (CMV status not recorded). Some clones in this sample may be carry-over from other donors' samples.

In DNA form, the CDR3 reads TGTGCCAGCAGCCAGGACAGGGATAATTCACCCCTCCACTTT. This encodes CASSQDRDNSPLHF. The rearrangement uses TRBV7-6 and TRBJ1-6; 8 bases are a match to TRBD1. With V trimmed by 5 bases and J by 5 bases, 2 bases remained unmatched. Germline assignment: CDR1 SGHVS and CDR2 FNYEAQ. The CDR3 extends over 14 amino acids.

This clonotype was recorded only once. The CDR3 loop reads CASSHAVQETQYF. The CDR3 DNA reads as TGTGCCAGCAGCCACGCGGTCCAAGAGACCCAGTACTTC. V is TRBV3-1 and J is TRBJ2-5, with D uncertain. V lost 3 bases, J lost 1 base, and 6 bases lay in between. The CDR3 runs to 13 residues. In germline, CDR1 is LGHDT, CDR2 YNNKEL (reference sequence).

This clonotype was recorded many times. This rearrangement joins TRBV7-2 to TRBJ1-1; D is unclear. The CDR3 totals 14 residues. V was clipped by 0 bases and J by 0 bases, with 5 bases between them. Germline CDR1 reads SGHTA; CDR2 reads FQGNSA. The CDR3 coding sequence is TGTGCCAGCAGCTTAGCCTCAGTGAACACTGAAGCTTTCTTT. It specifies CASSLASVNTEAFF.

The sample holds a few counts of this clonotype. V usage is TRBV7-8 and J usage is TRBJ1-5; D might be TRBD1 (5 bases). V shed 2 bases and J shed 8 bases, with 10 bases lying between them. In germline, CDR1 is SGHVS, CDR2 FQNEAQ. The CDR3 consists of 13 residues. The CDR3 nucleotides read TGTGCCAGCAGCTTAACCAGGGTGGAGCCCCAGCATTTT. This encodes CASSLTRVEPQHF. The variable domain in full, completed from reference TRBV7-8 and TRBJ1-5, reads GAGVSQSPRYKVAKRGQDVALRCDPISGHVSLFWYQQALGQGPEFLTYFQNEAQLDKSGLPSDRFFAERPEGSVSTLKIQRTQQEDSAVYLCASSLTRVEPQHFGDGTRLSIL.

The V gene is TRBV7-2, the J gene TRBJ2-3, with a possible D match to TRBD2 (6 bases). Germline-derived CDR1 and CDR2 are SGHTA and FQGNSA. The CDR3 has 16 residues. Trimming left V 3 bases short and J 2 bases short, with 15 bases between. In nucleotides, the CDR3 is TGTGCCAGCAGCTTCTTTATCGGGGGAAACACAGATACGCAGTATTTT. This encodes CASSFFIGGNTDTQYF.

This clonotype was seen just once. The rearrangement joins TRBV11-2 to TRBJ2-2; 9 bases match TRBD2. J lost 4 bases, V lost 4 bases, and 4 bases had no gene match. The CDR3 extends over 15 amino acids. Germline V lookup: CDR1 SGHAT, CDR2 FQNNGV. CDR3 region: CASSYGLAPTGELFF. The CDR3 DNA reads TGTGCCAGCAGCTACGGACTAGCGCCCACCGGGGAGCTGTTTTTT.

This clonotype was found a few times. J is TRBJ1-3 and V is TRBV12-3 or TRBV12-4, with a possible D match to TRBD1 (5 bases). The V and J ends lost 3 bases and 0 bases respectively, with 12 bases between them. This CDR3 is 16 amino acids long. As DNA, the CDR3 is TGTGCCAGCAGTTTCCTCACGGGGGGCTCTGGAAACACCATATATTTT. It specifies CASSFLTGGSGNTIYF.

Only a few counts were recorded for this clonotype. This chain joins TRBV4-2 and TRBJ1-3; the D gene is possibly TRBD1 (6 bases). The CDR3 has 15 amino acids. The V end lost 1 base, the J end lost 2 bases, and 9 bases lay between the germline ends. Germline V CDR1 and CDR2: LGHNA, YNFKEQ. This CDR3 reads CASSQGWTAGNTIYF. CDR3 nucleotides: TGTGCCAGCAGCCAAGGATGGACAGCTGGAAACACCATATATTTT.

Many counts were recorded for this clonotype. CDR3 sequence: CASSLAGRLNTEAFF. DNA of the CDR3: TGTGCCAGCAGCTTAGCCGGACGGTTGAACACTGAAGCTTTCTTT. The rearrangement uses TRBV11-2 and TRBJ1-1; D remains ambiguous. This CDR3 has 15 amino acids. V was clipped by 1 base and J by 0 bases, with 9 bases between them. Germline V gives CDR1 SGHAT, CDR2 FQNNGV.

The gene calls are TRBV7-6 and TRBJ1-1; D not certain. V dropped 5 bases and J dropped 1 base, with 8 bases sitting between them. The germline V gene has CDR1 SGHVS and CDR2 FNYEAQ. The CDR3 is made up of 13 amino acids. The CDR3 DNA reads TGTGCCAGCAGCAAACGAGAGAACACTGAAGCTTTCTTT. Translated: CASSKRENTEAFF.

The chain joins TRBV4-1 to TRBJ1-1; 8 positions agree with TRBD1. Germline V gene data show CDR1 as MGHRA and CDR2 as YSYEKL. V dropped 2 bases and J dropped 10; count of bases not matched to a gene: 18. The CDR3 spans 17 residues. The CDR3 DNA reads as TGCGCCAGCAGCCAAAACAGGGGGATAAGGCATCCCTTACGAGCTTTCTTT. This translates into CASSQNRGIRHPLRAFF.

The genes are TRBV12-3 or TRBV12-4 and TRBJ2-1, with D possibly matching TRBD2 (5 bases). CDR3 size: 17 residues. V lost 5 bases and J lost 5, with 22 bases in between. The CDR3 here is CASSKKALGSRDNEQFF. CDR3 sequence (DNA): TGTGCCAGCAGTAAAAAGGCCTTGGGGAGTAGGGACAATGAGCAGTTCTTC.

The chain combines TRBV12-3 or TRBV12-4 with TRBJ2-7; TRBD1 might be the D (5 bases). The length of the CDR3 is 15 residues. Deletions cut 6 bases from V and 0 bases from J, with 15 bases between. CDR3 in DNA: TGTGCCAGCAGCCCCGACAGAATCCCCTCCTACGAGCAGTACTTC. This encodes CASSPDRIPSYEQYF.

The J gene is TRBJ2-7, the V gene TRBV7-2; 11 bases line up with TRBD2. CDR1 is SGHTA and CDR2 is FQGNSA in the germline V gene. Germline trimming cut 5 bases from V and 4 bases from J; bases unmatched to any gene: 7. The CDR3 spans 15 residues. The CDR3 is CASSPTSGANYEQYF. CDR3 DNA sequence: TGTGCCAGCAGCCCGACTAGCGGGGCGAATTACGAGCAGTACTTC.

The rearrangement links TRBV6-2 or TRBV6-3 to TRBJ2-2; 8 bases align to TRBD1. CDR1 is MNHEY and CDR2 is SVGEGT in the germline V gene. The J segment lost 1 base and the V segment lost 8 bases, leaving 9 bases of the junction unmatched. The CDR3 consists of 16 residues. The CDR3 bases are TGTGCCAGCGCGGACCCGACAGGGGTGAACACCGGGGAGCTGTTTTTT. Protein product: CASADPTGVNTGELFF.

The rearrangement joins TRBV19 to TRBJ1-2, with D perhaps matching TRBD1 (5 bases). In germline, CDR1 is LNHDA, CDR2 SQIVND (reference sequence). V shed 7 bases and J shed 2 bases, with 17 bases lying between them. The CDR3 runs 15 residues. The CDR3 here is CASTSGDSLNYGYTF. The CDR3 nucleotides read TGTGCCAGTACATCCGGGGACTCTCTGAACTATGGCTACACCTTC.

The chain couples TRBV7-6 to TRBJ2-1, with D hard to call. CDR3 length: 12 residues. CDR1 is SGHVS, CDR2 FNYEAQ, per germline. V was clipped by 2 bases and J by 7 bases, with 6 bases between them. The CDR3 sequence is CASSLPGNEQFF. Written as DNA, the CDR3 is TGTGCCAGCAGCTTACCTGGGAATGAGCAGTTCTTC.

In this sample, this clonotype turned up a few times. CDR3 DNA sequence: TGTGCCAGCAGCCCTCCGGACTCTAACACCGGGGAGCTGTTTTTT. This gives the protein CASSPPDSNTGELFF. The V and J genes are TRBV7-6 and TRBJ2-2, with D possibly TRBD2 on 5 matching bases. CDR1 and CDR2 from the germline V gene are SGHVS and FNYEAQ. The CDR3 has 15 residues. V was pared by 5 bases and J by 2 bases, with 12 bases between.

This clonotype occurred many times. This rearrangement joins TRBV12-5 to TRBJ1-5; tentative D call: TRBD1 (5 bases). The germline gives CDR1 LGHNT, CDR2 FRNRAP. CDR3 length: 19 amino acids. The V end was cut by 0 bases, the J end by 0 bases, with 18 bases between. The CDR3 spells CASGLVRDGEPFSNQPQHF. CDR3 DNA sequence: TGTGCTAGTGGTTTGGTAAGGGACGGGGAACCTTTTAGCAATCAGCCCCAGCATTTT.

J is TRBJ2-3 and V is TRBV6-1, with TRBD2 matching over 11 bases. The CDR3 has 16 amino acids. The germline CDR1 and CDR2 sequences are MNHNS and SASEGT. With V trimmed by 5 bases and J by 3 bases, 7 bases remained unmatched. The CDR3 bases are TGTGCCAGCAGTACTGTAGCGGGAGGGCCGACAGATACGCAGTATTTT. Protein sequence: CASSTVAGGPTDTQYF.

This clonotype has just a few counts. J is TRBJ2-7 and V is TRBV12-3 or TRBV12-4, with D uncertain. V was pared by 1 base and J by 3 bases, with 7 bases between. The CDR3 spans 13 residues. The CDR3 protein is CASSLGLFYEQYF. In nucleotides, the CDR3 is TGTGCCAGCAGTTTAGGGTTATTCTACGAGCAGTACTTC.

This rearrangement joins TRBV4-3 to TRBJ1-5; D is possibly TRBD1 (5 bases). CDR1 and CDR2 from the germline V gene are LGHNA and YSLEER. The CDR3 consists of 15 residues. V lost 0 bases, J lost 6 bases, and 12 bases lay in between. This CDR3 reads CASSQERTGRQPQHF. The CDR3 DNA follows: TGCGCCAGCAGCCAAGAACGGACGGGGCGTCAGCCCCAGCATTTT.

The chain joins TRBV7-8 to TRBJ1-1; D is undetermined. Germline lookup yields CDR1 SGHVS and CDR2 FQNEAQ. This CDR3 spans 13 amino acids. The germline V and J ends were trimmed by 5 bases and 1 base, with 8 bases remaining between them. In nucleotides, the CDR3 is TGTGCCAGCAGCCCCCAAGAGAACACTGAAGCTTTCTTT. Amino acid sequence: CASSPQENTEAFF.

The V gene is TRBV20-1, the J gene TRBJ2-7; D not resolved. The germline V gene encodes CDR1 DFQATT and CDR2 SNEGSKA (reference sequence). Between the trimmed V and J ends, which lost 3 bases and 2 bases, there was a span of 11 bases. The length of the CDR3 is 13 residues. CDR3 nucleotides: TGCAGTGCTAGGAAGCTACTTCCCTACGAGCAGTACTTC. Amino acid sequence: CSARKLLPYEQYF.

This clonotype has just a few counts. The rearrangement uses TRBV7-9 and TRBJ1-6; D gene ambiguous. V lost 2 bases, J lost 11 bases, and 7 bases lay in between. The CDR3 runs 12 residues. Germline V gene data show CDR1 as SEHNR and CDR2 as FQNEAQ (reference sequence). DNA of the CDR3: TGTGCCAGCAGCTTAACTTTCCCACCCCTCCACTTT. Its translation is CASSLTFPPLHF. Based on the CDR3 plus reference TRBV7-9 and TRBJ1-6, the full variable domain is DTGVSQNPRHKITKRGQNVTFRCDPISEHNRLYWYRQTLGQGPEFLTYFQNEAQLEKSRLLSDRFSAERPKGSFSTLEIQRTEQGDSAMYLCASSLTFPPLHFGNGTRLTVT.